Here is one T cell receptor (beta chain) with its context. Its specificity is unknown. Trimming took off 6 bases at V and 5 bases at J, with 13 bases between the two ends. This CDR3 contains 13 residues. From germline, CDR1 is MGHRA and CDR2 YSYEKL. Sequencing was performed with immunoSEQ multiplex PCR; in TCRdb, only in-frame clones are kept and a portion is missing. The sample holds 62,000 or so clones, under 90% seen once. Before sequencing took place, the ViraFEST assay used viral peptide pools to expand antigen-specific CD4+ T cells. Culture proceeded for more than nine days, and CD4+ T cells were then isolated. Among the vaccine recipients, none had a prior SARS-CoV-2 infection, and nucleocapsid antibodies were negative. Cultivation was performed at about 1.8 million PBMC per well with around 9.3 IU/ml IL-2 and 9.5 to 10 ug/ml peptides added. The sample is drawn from a study of vaccination effects on CD4 cells after COVID-19.

The input for sequencing was CD4+ T cells from PBMCs cultured with SARS-CoV-2 spike peptides, taken before COVID-19 vaccination. This TCR came from a human donor who received a COVID-19 vaccine. The V call is TRBV4-1, the J call TRBJ1-2; no definite D call. This CDR3 reads CASSRQQLYGYTF. Written as DNA, the CDR3 is TGCGCCAGCAGTCGTCAACAACTGTATGGCTACACCTTC.